The 7 T cell receptor beta chains presented below share a single source sample, sequenced in a study of T cell changes during pregnancy in multiple sclerosis. Clones were sequenced by immunoSEQ multiplex PCR, and TCRdb holds only the in-frame ones, with some missing. Of approximately 40,000 clones detected, about 88% appear once; the ten largest clones hold roughly 0.53%. The sequencing used CD4+ T cells from peripheral blood mononuclear cells, collected in the first trimester of pregnancy. All receptors derive from a female donor with multiple sclerosis, enrolled in a pregnancy study.

Here the CDR3 DNA reads TGTGCCAGCAGCGAACCGACAGGGATGAACACCGGGGAGCTGTTTTTT. It encodes CASSEPTGMNTGELFF. The chain joins TRBV9 to TRBJ2-2, with 7 bases aligning to TRBD1. The CDR3 is 16 amino acids. V dropped 3 bases and J dropped 1; count of bases not matched to a gene: 6. Germline values: CDR1 SGDLS, CDR2 YYNGEE. The whole variable domain, filled in from reference TRBV9 and TRBJ2-2, reads DSGVTQTPKHLITATGQRVTLRCSPRSGDLSVYWYQQSLDQGLQFLIQYYNGEERAKGNILERFSAQQFPDLHSELNLSSLELGDSALYFCASSEPTGMNTGELFFGEGSRLTVL.

This clone was counted once. The chain couples TRBV5-1 to TRBJ2-3; weak D call: TRBD2 (7 bases). The CDR3 totals 17 residues. Germline lookup yields CDR1 SGHRS and CDR2 YFSETQ. The V gene lost 4 bases and the J gene lost 2 bases, with 20 bases spanning the gap. The CDR3 sequence is CASSLPRGRGFTDTQYF. CDR3 bases: TGCGCCAGCAGCCTCCCCCGGGGGCGGGGGTTCACAGATACGCAGTATTTT.

The rearrangement joins TRBV7-2 to TRBJ2-1; 9 nucleotides line up with TRBD2. The germline V gene encodes CDR1 SGHTA and CDR2 FQGNSA. V shed 1 base and J 6 bases; nucleotides not matched to a gene: 7. The CDR3 spans 16 residues. This CDR3 is CASSLGDKRGANEQFF. CDR3 nucleotides: TGTGCCAGCAGCTTAGGGGATAAGCGGGGGGCCAATGAGCAGTTCTTC.

The rearrangement joins TRBV5-6 to TRBJ1-1, with D unresolved. Trimming pared 1 base from V and 0 bases from J, leaving 10 bases between. Germline-derived CDR1 and CDR2 are SGHDT and YYEEEE. The CDR3 sequence is 15 residues long. The CDR3 sequence is CASSLRQDMNTEAFF. Written as DNA, the CDR3 is TGTGCCAGCAGCTTGCGGCAAGACATGAACACTGAAGCTTTCTTT.

The chain is built from TRBV4-3 and TRBJ1-3; D possibly corresponds to TRBD1 (6 bases). The ends were cut back, 4 bases at V and 7 bases at J, with 20 bases in the middle. The germline V gene encodes CDR1 LGHNA and CDR2 YSLEER. There are 16 residues in the CDR3. CDR3 amino acids: CASSRGTGTGSNTIYF. As DNA, the CDR3 is TGCGCCAGCAGCCGCGGAACAGGGACCGGGTCTAACACCATATATTTT.

V usage is TRBV15 and J usage is TRBJ2-1; the D gene is possibly TRBD2 (6 bases). Per the germline V gene, CDR1 is LNHNV and CDR2 is YYDKDF (reference sequence). V was cut by 1 base and J by 5 bases, with 21 bases left in between. This CDR3 is built from 18 residues. CDR3 in DNA: TGTGCCACCAGCAGAGTCCTATTATCCGGGAGTGGCCACAATGAGCAGTTCTTC. This gives the protein CATSRVLLSGSGHNEQFF. The full variable domain, completed using reference TRBV15 and TRBJ2-1, is DAMVIQNPRYQVTQFGKPVTLSCSQTLNHNVMYWYQQKSSQAPKLLFHYYDKDFNNEADTPDNFQSRRPNTSFCFLDIRSPGLGDTAMYLCATSRVLLSGSGHNEQFFGPGTRLTVL.

J is TRBJ2-1 and V is TRBV5-6; 9 bases map to TRBD2. Germline lookup yields CDR1 SGHDT and CDR2 YYEEEE. Trimming removed 8 bases from V and 5 bases from J; junction bases left unmatched: 8. This CDR3 spans 14 amino acids. The CDR3 spells CASRPGLAHNEQFF. The CDR3, as DNA: TGTGCCAGTAGACCGGGACTAGCTCACAATGAGCAGTTCTTC. The whole variable domain, filled in from reference TRBV5-6 and TRBJ2-1, reads DAGVTQSPTHLIKTRGQQVTLRCSPKSGHDTVSWYQQALGQGPQFIFQYYEEEERQRGNFPDRFSGHQFPNYSSELNVNALLLGDSALYLCASRPGLAHNEQFFGPGTRLTVL.